This T cell receptor beta chain was identified during a study of PD-1 blockade in classical Hodgkin lymphoma. Overall study: Nivolumab was given intravenously to patients at 3 mg/kg every 2 weeks. General study points: Reports indicated that newly diagnosed patients had lower baseline TCR diversity than healthy donors did. There was a significant rise in CD4+ TCR diversity by C4D1, with no such rise for CD8+. Patients who responded completely had about the same baseline diversity as newly diagnosed patients.

Concerning this clone itself: Its specificity is unknown.

The time point: cycle 4 day 1 (C4D1), after 6 weeks of nivolumab. Following autologous stem cell transplantation, relapse occurred in every patient, and exposure to brentuximab vedotin varied. Assay: immunoSEQ multiplex PCR; the TCRdb copy retains only in-frame clones and omits some. The data contain roughly 60,000 clones, 75% to 95% of them singletons. After removal of 3 bases from V and 4 bases from J, the junction contained 5 bases not matched to a gene. Germline lookup yields CDR1 MGHRA and CDR2 YSYEKL. The CDR3 spans 14 residues. The sample in question was peripheral blood mononuclear cells (PBMCs), obtained before the fourth cycle of nivolumab. The sequence came from a human donor with classical Hodgkin lymphoma. V usage is TRBV4-1 and J usage is TRBJ2-7, with 8 bases lining up with TRBD1. CDR3 DNA sequence: TGCGCCAGCAGCCAGCTACAGGGGGATTACGAGCAGTACTTC. Encoded protein: CASSQLQGDYEQYF.